The rows below give T cell receptor beta chains drawn from one sample of a study of shared T cell receptors in the human thymus. Profiling relied on immunoSEQ multiplex PCR, and the TCRdb table lists in-frame clones only, not all of them. The top ten clones hold approximately 0.02% of a sample with roughly 410,000 clones, about 95% of them seen once. Material: thymocytes. These receptors were taken from a human donor. The CDR3 runs from the conserved cysteine through the conserved F or W. A D gene is named only where the DNA matches it firmly.

v_call: TRBV11-2
d_call: TRBD1
j_call: TRBJ2-3
cdr3_aa: CASSLDRNRGKNTQYF

v_call: TRBV5-1
d_call: TRBD1
j_call: TRBJ1-3
cdr3_aa: CASSLEGTGVRSSGNTIYF

v_call: TRBV28
d_call: TRBD2
j_call: TRBJ2-1
cdr3_aa: CASSLAPAQREGWYNEQFF

v_call: TRBV30
d_call: -
j_call: TRBJ2-2
cdr3_aa: CAWSLRLYNTGELFF

v_call: TRBV27
d_call: TRBD1
j_call: TRBJ2-5
cdr3_aa: CASSLSSNPPNRDRGYPETQYF

v_call: TRBV9
d_call: TRBD1
j_call: TRBJ2-6
cdr3_aa: CASSDGDRHNVLTF

v_call: TRBV27
d_call: -
j_call: TRBJ2-1
cdr3_aa: CASSPPEQFF

v_call: TRBV7-9
d_call: TRBD1
j_call: TRBJ2-6
cdr3_aa: CASREDRSGANVLTF

v_call: TRBV5-1
d_call: TRBD2
j_call: TRBJ2-7
cdr3_aa: CASSSSPGGPREQYF

v_call: TRBV19
d_call: -
j_call: TRBJ1-2
cdr3_aa: CASSIKEPDSYGYTF

v_call: TRBV27
d_call: -
j_call: TRBJ2-7
cdr3_aa: CASSSTFSYEQYF

v_call: TRBV4-1
d_call: -
j_call: TRBJ2-7
cdr3_aa: CASSQGRVQTYEQYF

v_call: TRBV6-4
d_call: -
j_call: TRBJ2-6
cdr3_aa: CASSPGQLGANVLTF

v_call: TRBV19
d_call: -
j_call: TRBJ1-1
cdr3_aa: CASSMRAGRGTEAFF

v_call: TRBV11-3
d_call: TRBD2
j_call: TRBJ2-7
cdr3_aa: CASSLSGSAYEQYF

v_call: TRBV7-2
d_call: TRBD1
j_call: TRBJ2-1
cdr3_aa: CASSLLSPGQGIYNEQFF

v_call: TRBV7-3
d_call: -
j_call: TRBJ2-3
cdr3_aa: CASSWVSEGVPTDTQYF

v_call: TRBV27
d_call: -
j_call: TRBJ2-3
cdr3_aa: CASSLWGASTDTQYF

v_call: TRBV5-1
d_call: TRBD2
j_call: TRBJ2-3
cdr3_aa: CASSSDSLTSGSSDTQYF

v_call: TRBV14
d_call: -
j_call: TRBJ1-2
cdr3_aa: CASSQGFYGYTF

v_call: TRBV19
d_call: TRBD1
j_call: TRBJ1-2
cdr3_aa: CASSFRTGTGYGYTF

v_call: TRBV18
d_call: -
j_call: TRBJ2-4
cdr3_aa: CASSQGERTKNIQYF

v_call: TRBV30
d_call: -
j_call: TRBJ1-5
cdr3_aa: CAWSVPSNQPQHF

v_call: TRBV27
d_call: -
j_call: TRBJ2-1
cdr3_aa: CASSSPHWPNEQFF

v_call: TRBV4-1
d_call: -
j_call: TRBJ2-7
cdr3_aa: CASSPSGTPTYEQYF

v_call: TRBV29-1
d_call: -
j_call: TRBJ2-5
cdr3_aa: CSVEIPPGESETQYF

v_call: TRBV15
d_call: -
j_call: TRBJ2-7
cdr3_aa: CATSRDGGEGYEQYF

v_call: TRBV19
d_call: TRBD2
j_call: TRBJ2-1
cdr3_aa: CASRASGSNEQFF

v_call: TRBV29-1
d_call: -
j_call: TRBJ2-7
cdr3_aa: CSVEEGDSYEQYF

v_call: TRBV7-9
d_call: -
j_call: TRBJ2-7
cdr3_aa: CASSPLGSSSFVVHEQYF

v_call: TRBV4-1
d_call: -
j_call: TRBJ2-3
cdr3_aa: CASSQGLVGLKKRGDTQYF

v_call: TRBV7-9
d_call: -
j_call: TRBJ2-2
cdr3_aa: CASSLGRERDGELFF

v_call: TRBV5-6
d_call: -
j_call: TRBJ2-7
cdr3_aa: CASSRTLTGNPYEQYF

v_call: TRBV4-1
d_call: TRBD1
j_call: TRBJ2-4
cdr3_aa: CASSHGQGLGAKNIQYF

v_call: TRBV9
d_call: -
j_call: TRBJ2-7
cdr3_aa: CASSTDHEQYF

v_call: TRBV29-1
d_call: -
j_call: TRBJ2-1
cdr3_aa: CSVGSDNEQFF

v_call: TRBV2
d_call: TRBD1
j_call: TRBJ2-1
cdr3_aa: CASTKQGSSYNEQFF

v_call: TRBV5-4
d_call: -
j_call: TRBJ2-7
cdr3_aa: CASSLGIRGPNIYREQYF

v_call: TRBV2
d_call: TRBD2
j_call: TRBJ2-3
cdr3_aa: CASGGEGSTDTQYF

v_call: TRBV5-1
d_call: TRBD1
j_call: TRBJ1-4
cdr3_aa: CASSLEGTGGEKLFF

v_call: TRBV6-5
d_call: TRBD1
j_call: TRBJ2-7
cdr3_aa: CASSYPRDRVSREQYF

v_call: TRBV19
d_call: TRBD1
j_call: TRBJ1-3
cdr3_aa: CASSIWDRGGNTIYF

v_call: TRBV5-1
d_call: TRBD2
j_call: TRBJ2-3
cdr3_aa: CASSLRPSGRPGSADTQYF

v_call: TRBV27
d_call: -
j_call: TRBJ1-4
cdr3_aa: CASRPGPGNEKLFF

v_call: TRBV28
d_call: -
j_call: TRBJ1-3
cdr3_aa: CASRTDPREPGNTIYF

v_call: TRBV28
d_call: -
j_call: TRBJ2-2
cdr3_aa: CASSFPLGELFF

v_call: TRBV28
d_call: TRBD2
j_call: TRBJ2-3
cdr3_aa: CASRLAGVTDTQYF

v_call: TRBV5-4
d_call: -
j_call: TRBJ2-3
cdr3_aa: CASSLLLVGITDTQYF

v_call: TRBV21-1
d_call: -
j_call: TRBJ2-1
cdr3_aa: CATVRQVGAYNEQFF

v_call: TRBV28
d_call: -
j_call: TRBJ2-7
cdr3_aa: CASSFQASSYEQYF

v_call: TRBV5-8
d_call: TRBD2
j_call: TRBJ2-7
cdr3_aa: CASSLGTREFSYEQYF

v_call: TRBV11-2
d_call: -
j_call: TRBJ1-1
cdr3_aa: CASSLVTTGTDEAFF

v_call: TRBV14
d_call: TRBD2
j_call: TRBJ2-3
cdr3_aa: CASNPGTSGRTDTQYF

v_call: TRBV21-1
d_call: -
j_call: TRBJ2-1
cdr3_aa: CASSKEEGRRGDSYNEQFF

v_call: TRBV28
d_call: -
j_call: TRBJ2-1
cdr3_aa: CASSPGGEDNEQFF

v_call: TRBV28
d_call: TRBD1
j_call: TRBJ2-7
cdr3_aa: CASSRGQGYEQYF

v_call: TRBV18
d_call: TRBD2
j_call: TRBJ2-4
cdr3_aa: CASSPAGVWAKNIQYF

v_call: TRBV6-5
d_call: -
j_call: TRBJ1-2
cdr3_aa: CASSYSFPRGYGYTF

v_call: TRBV30
d_call: TRBD2
j_call: TRBJ2-1
cdr3_aa: CAWSVYQIPTSGRACEQFF

v_call: TRBV5-5
d_call: -
j_call: TRBJ2-7
cdr3_aa: CASSPQWERRYEQYF